The 22 T cell receptor beta chains below were found in one sample sequenced in a study of blood T cell repertoires in COVID-19. TCRdb's copy holds only in-frame clones and misses some; the assay was immunoSEQ multiplex PCR. The sample has some 320,000 clones, around nine tenths seen once. Sequenced: PBMCs or T cells enriched from blood (not recorded which). These TCRs come from a man in his 60s who had recovered from COVID-19.

V usage is TRBV7-6 and J usage is TRBJ2-7; the D gene is possibly TRBD1 (5 bases). This CDR3 comprises 14 residues. Germline CDR1 is SGHVS and CDR2 is FNYEAQ. The V end was cut by 5 bases, the J end by 4 bases, with 15 bases between. The CDR3 nucleotides are TGTGCCAGCAGCCCCAGGGTGTTCTCATACGAGCAGTACTTC. Protein sequence: CASSPRVFSYEQYF.

The rearrangement links TRBV11-3 to TRBJ2-7, with TRBD2 identical over 14 bases. After removal of 6 bases from V and 6 bases from J, the junction contained 13 bases not matched to a gene. The germline gives CDR1 SGHNT, CDR2 YENEEA. The CDR3 extends over 17 amino acids. CDR3 region: CASSHRVGLAGGREQYF. For the CDR3, the DNA is TGTGCCAGCAGTCACAGGGTTGGACTAGCGGGAGGACGCGAGCAGTACTTC.

CDR3 in amino acids: CASRNLAGETQYF. CDR3 sequence (DNA): TGTGCCAGCAGAAACTTAGCGGGAGAGACCCAGTACTTC. The chain couples TRBV12-3 or TRBV12-4 to TRBJ2-5, with TRBD2 matching over 7 bases. CDR3 length: 13 residues. The trim removed 6 bases at V and 4 bases at J, leaving 5 bases unmatched.

The J gene is TRBJ1-2, the V gene TRBV2; possibly TRBD1 for D (6 bases). V shed 3 bases and J shed 13 bases, with 15 bases lying between them. Germline V CDR1 and CDR2: SNHLY, FYNNEI. The CDR3 covers 12 residues. CDR3 loop: CASSEGGGFGTF. In DNA, the CDR3 is TGTGCCAGCAGTGAGGGAGGGGGTTTTGGCACCTTC.

The gene calls are TRBV5-1 and TRBJ2-4; 10 bases line up with TRBD1. Germline V gene sequence: CDR1 SGHRS, CDR2 YFSETQ. CDR3 length equals 16 residues. Germline trimming cut 0 bases from V and 7 bases from J; bases unmatched to any gene: 7. The CDR3 loop is CASSLATGTGVNIQYF. CDR3 DNA: TGCGCCAGCAGCTTGGCGACCGGGACAGGGGTCAACATTCAGTACTTC.

This clone was observed a single time. V usage is TRBV7-2 and J usage is TRBJ1-2; weak D call: TRBD1 (5 bases). The germline CDR1 and CDR2 sequences are SGHTA and FQGNSA. Trimming cost V 1 base and J 1 base, with 7 bases left between them. This CDR3 is built from 14 residues. The CDR3 protein is CASSLGQNNYGYTF. The CDR3 nucleotides are TGTGCCAGCAGCTTAGGACAGAATAACTATGGCTACACCTTC. The whole variable domain, remainder taken from reference TRBV7-2 and TRBJ1-2, is GAGVSQSPSNKVTEKGKDVELRCDPISGHTALYWYRQSLGQGLEFLIYFQGNSAPDKSGLPSDRFSAERTGGSVSTLTIQRTQQEDSAVYLCASSLGQNNYGYTFGSGTRLTVV.

In its sample, this clone was seen many times. V is TRBV6-5 and J is TRBJ2-7; D is unresolved. This CDR3 contains 12 residues. Looked up from germline, CDR1 is MNHEY and CDR2 is SVGAGI. Trimming took 2 bases from V and 6 from J, leaving 8 bases between them. This chain's CDR3 is CASSYPGSEQYF. CDR3 bases: TGTGCCAGCAGTTACCCGGGTTCCGAGCAGTACTTC.

This rearrangement joins TRBV5-8 to TRBJ2-1, with 8 bases that match TRBD2. CDR1 is SGHTS, CDR2 YDEGEE, per germline. The CDR3 spans 13 residues. The trim removed 5 bases at V and 6 bases at J, leaving 4 bases unmatched. The CDR3 spells CASRRGGRNEQFF. For the CDR3, the DNA is TGTGCCAGCAGACGGGGGGGCCGCAATGAGCAGTTCTTC.

The chain links TRBV5-1 to TRBJ2-1, with 11 bases lining up with TRBD2. This CDR3 is 18 amino acids long. V shed 0 bases, J shed 7 bases, and the junction held 12 bases outside the gene matches. In germline, CDR1 is SGHRS, CDR2 YFSETQ. The CDR3 sequence: CASSLGPVTSGSSNEQFF. CDR3 in DNA: TGCGCCAGCAGCTTGGGACCCGTTACTAGCGGGAGTAGTAATGAGCAGTTCTTC.

The chain joins TRBV5-5 to TRBJ2-5, with D possibly TRBD2 on 5 matching bases. Germline CDR1 SGHKS, CDR2 YYEKEE (reference sequence). The CDR3 is made up of 13 amino acids. V shed 6 bases and J shed 4 bases, with 13 bases lying between them. The CDR3 loop is CASNPEGLETQYF. As DNA, the CDR3 is TGTGCCAGCAACCCCGAGGGTTTAGAGACCCAGTACTTC.

This chain joins TRBV29-1 and TRBJ1-3, with 8 bases matching TRBD1. Per the germline V gene, CDR1 is SQVTM and CDR2 is ANQGSEA. J lost 2 bases, V lost 6 bases, and 15 bases had no gene match. The CDR3 loop spans 17 amino acids. CDR3 loop: CSVKDRGWDSTGNTIYF. CDR3 DNA sequence: TGCAGCGTCAAAGACAGGGGATGGGACTCTACTGGAAACACCATATATTTT.

The chain combines TRBV6-5 with TRBJ2-7; TRBD1 matches at 9 bases. The V gene end was trimmed by 6 bases and the J gene end by 5 bases; junction bases not matched to a gene: 8. The CDR3 spans 14 residues. From germline, CDR1 is MNHEY and CDR2 SVGAGI. The CDR3 nucleotides are TGTGCCAGCAGGTGGGACAGGGAGTCCCACGAGCAGTACTTC. Amino acid sequence: CASRWDRESHEQYF.

V and J are TRBV19 and TRBJ1-1; D not resolved. CDR3 length: 13 amino acids. Looked up from germline, CDR1 is LNHDA and CDR2 is SQIVND (reference sequence). Trimming removed 6 bases from V and 1 base from J, with 9 bases in between. The CDR3 reads CASSQTRNTEAFF. CDR3 sequence (DNA): TGTGCCAGTAGCCAAACGAGGAACACTGAAGCTTTCTTT.

A single count supports this clone. The J gene is TRBJ2-1, the V gene TRBV27, with a possible D match to TRBD1 (5 bases). V was clipped by 0 bases and J by 6 bases, with 12 bases between them. CDR3 length equals 15 residues. Germline V gives CDR1 MNHEY, CDR2 SMNVEV (reference sequence). CDR3 in DNA: TGTGCCAGCAGTTTATCGTCGGCCCAGGGCAATGAGCAGTTCTTC. Residues: CASSLSSAQGNEQFF.

This chain links TRBV30 with TRBJ1-6; TRBD1 matches 11 bases. The CDR3 has 15 residues. The trim removed 2 bases at V and 9 bases at J, leaving 6 bases unmatched. Germline CDR1 and CDR2: GTSNPN and SVGIG (reference sequence). The CDR3 spells CAWSRDRGIGSPLHF. CDR3 DNA sequence: TGTGCCTGGAGTCGGGACAGGGGGATCGGTTCACCCCTCCACTTT.

The chain recombines TRBV5-6 with TRBJ2-3; TRBD2 matches at 9 bases. The J segment lost 5 bases and the V segment lost 1 base, leaving 5 bases of the junction unmatched. This CDR3 is built from 15 residues. In germline, CDR1 is SGHDT, CDR2 YYEEEE. For the CDR3, the DNA is TGTGCCAGCAGCTTGAATAGCGGGGGAGAAGATACGCAGTATTTT. Translated: CASSLNSGGEDTQYF.

The chain couples TRBV5-8 to TRBJ2-5; tentatively, D is TRBD2 (5 bases). Per the germline V gene, CDR1 is SGHTS and CDR2 is YDEGEE. V was clipped by 1 base and J by 0 bases, with 16 bases between them. The CDR3 has 17 residues. The CDR3 DNA reads TGTGCCAGCAGCTTGAGGTCGGACTCCAGGTACCAAGAGACCCAGTACTTC. This encodes CASSLRSDSRYQETQYF.

V usage is TRBV27 and J usage is TRBJ1-6; 8 nucleotides agree with TRBD1. CDR1 is MNHEY and CDR2 is SMNVEV in the germline V gene (reference sequence). Unmatched junction bases numbered 4, after V lost 2 bases and J lost 4 bases. CDR3 length equals 16 residues. CDR3 region: CASSLTQGAYNSPLHF. CDR3 nucleotides: TGTGCCAGCAGTTTAACTCAGGGGGCATATAATTCACCCCTCCACTTT.

CDR3 DNA sequence: TGTGCCAGCAGCCGGGACTCCCGCACCGGGGAGCTGTTTTTT. As protein: CASSRDSRTGELFF. The V and J genes are TRBV7-2 and TRBJ2-2, with D tentatively TRBD2 (6 bases). With 5 bases removed from V and 4 bases from J, the gap between germline ends came to 11 bases. The CDR3 loop spans 14 amino acids. Germline CDR1 SGHTA, CDR2 FQGNSA.

The chain carries TRBV15 and TRBJ1-2, with 8 bases matching TRBD1. Germline values: CDR1 LNHNV, CDR2 YYDKDF (reference sequence). The trim removed 4 bases at V and 5 bases at J, leaving 6 bases unmatched. The CDR3 covers 14 residues. The chain's CDR3 is CATSTAGGVYGYTF. The CDR3 DNA is TGTGCCACCAGCACCGCAGGGGGCGTTTATGGCTACACCTTC.

The rearrangement joins TRBV29-1 to TRBJ1-1; 7 bases are shared with TRBD1. V was clipped by 7 bases and J by 2 bases; unmatched bases: 7. The V gene's germline CDR1 is SQVTM and CDR2 ANQGSEA. The CDR3 consists of 13 residues. This chain's CDR3 is CSGRQGPNTEAFF. The CDR3 DNA reads TGCAGCGGAAGACAGGGCCCAAACACTGAAGCTTTCTTT.

CDR3 nucleotides: TGCGCCAGCAGCTCGGGACAGGGGGCCTCTGGGGCCAACGTCCTGACTTTC. It yields the protein CASSSGQGASGANVLTF. The rearrangement links TRBV5-1 to TRBJ2-6; TRBD1 agrees at 12 bases. Germline CDR1 SGHRS, CDR2 YFSETQ. V shed 3 bases, J shed 0 bases, and the junction held 1 base outside the gene matches. The CDR3 is made up of 17 amino acids.